This TCR beta chain was recovered during a study of Graves' ophthalmopathy and Graves' hyperthyroidism. About the study: No ophthalmopathy within 18 months of follow-up signified stable hyperthyroidism. Whole-study findings and limits: The model flagged ophthalmopathy progression at roughly 71% sensitivity and 72% to 85% specificity.

The CDR3 covers 13 residues. The trim removed 3 bases at V and 3 bases at J, leaving 2 bases unmatched. Germline values: CDR1 SQVTM, CDR2 ANQGSEA. TCR beta CDR3 amplification used RNA transcripts. The library came from an HTBI-primed first-round RT-PCR and a second-round multiplex PCR. TCRdb redid the calling of the multiplex PCR reads with MiXCR, one entry per CDR3 protein. The sample records around 1.1 million distinct CDR3 sequences, about two fifths being singletons. Many counts were recorded for this clonotype. Its antigen is not known. The sample comprised peripheral blood or thyroid tissue (not recorded which). The TCR comes from an adult man with Graves' hyperthyroidism. This rearrangement joins TRBV29-1 to TRBJ2-7; 10 nucleotides align to TRBD1. CDR3 region: CSVDGTGDYEQYF. In DNA, the CDR3 is TGCAGCGTTGACGGGACAGGGGACTACGAGCAGTACTTC.